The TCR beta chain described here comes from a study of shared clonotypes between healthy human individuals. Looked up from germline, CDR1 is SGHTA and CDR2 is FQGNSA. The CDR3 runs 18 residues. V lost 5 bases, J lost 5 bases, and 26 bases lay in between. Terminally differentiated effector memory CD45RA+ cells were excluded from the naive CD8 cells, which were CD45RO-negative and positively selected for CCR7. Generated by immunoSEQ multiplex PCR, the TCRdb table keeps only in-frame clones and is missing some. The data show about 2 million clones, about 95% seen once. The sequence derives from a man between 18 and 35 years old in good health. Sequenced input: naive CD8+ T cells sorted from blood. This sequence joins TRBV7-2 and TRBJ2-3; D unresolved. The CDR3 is CASSPPRVGYGAEDTQYF. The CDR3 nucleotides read TGTGCCAGCAGCCCCCCACGTGTGGGCTACGGAGCCGAAGATACGCAGTATTTT.